This T cell receptor beta chain was recovered during a study of T cell repertoires in aging, cancer and after chemotherapy. Turning to the study itself: Patients with chronic lymphocytic leukemia were sampled before and after fludarabine- or bendamustine-based chemotherapy. Findings and caveats of the study: The repertoire data cannot show anything about immunological memory following chemotherapy. Across the chemotherapy interval, each cancer cohort showed higher median generation probability, suggesting thymic rebound.

Multiplex touch-down PCR with TRB-A/B primers amplified rearranged V-D-J TRB sequences. MiXCR was run by TCRdb on the multiplex PCR reads, yielding one entry per CDR3 protein. The table includes about 480 distinct CDR3 sequences, roughly 22% detected once. This CDR3 contains 15 residues. Trimming cost V 5 bases and J 4 bases, with 15 bases left between them. The germline V gene encodes CDR1 MNHNY and CDR2 SVGAGI (reference sequence). TCR beta rearrangements were amplified from peripheral blood genomic DNA. This clonotype is labeled as medium-sized (0.01 to 0.1%). The antigen remains unidentified. The sample comprised blood. The gene calls are TRBV6-6 and TRBJ2-1; a weak D match, TRBD2 (6 bases). This TCR came from a human donor with a blood cancer. The donor label of this sample is uncertain. CDR3 sequence (DNA): TGTGCCAGCAGTCCGCGGGACGGCGTTTACAATGAGCAGTTCTTC. Translated: CASSPRDGVYNEQFF.